These 15 T cell receptor beta chains came from one sample sequenced in a study of blood T cell repertoires in COVID-19. Clones were sequenced by immunoSEQ multiplex PCR, and TCRdb holds only the in-frame ones, with some missing. The sample yields around 200,000 clones, about 86% seen once. The material sequenced was PBMCs or T cells enriched from blood (not recorded which). The receptors derive from a woman aged 50 to 60 in a cohort exposed to, infected with or recovered from COVID-19 (not recorded which).

The CDR3 is CASSFGGRADTQYF. For the CDR3, the DNA is TGTGCCAGCAGCTTCGGAGGGCGGGCAGATACGCAGTATTTT. The chain couples TRBV7-3 to TRBJ2-3; perhaps TRBD2 as D (6 bases). This CDR3 spans 14 amino acids. Germline V CDR1 and CDR2: SGHTA, FQGTGA. V was trimmed by 3 bases and J by 4 bases, leaving 11 bases between them.

This chain joins TRBV9 and TRBJ2-1; the D gene is possibly TRBD1 (6 bases). The length of the CDR3 is 15 residues. Trimming shortened V by 0 bases and J by 6 bases, and 13 bases separated the two germline ends. In germline, CDR1 is SGDLS, CDR2 YYNGEE. As DNA, the CDR3 is TGTGCCAGCAGCGTAGAGGCAGGGGCGGGCAATGAGCAGTTCTTC. Its translation is CASSVEAGAGNEQFF.

This rearrangement joins TRBV5-4 to TRBJ2-3; weak D call: TRBD2 (6 bases). V lost 0 bases to trimming and J lost 2 bases, with 7 bases between them. The germline gives CDR1 SGHNT, CDR2 YYREEE (reference sequence). This CDR3 has 14 residues. In DNA form, the CDR3 reads TGTGCCAGCAGCTTGGGGGGGGACACAGATACGCAGTATTTT. This gives the protein CASSLGGDTDTQYF.

The chain uses TRBV11-3 and TRBJ2-2; the match to TRBD1 covers 8 bases. Germline CDR1 is SGHNT and CDR2 is YENEEA. The CDR3 is 16 residues long. The V and J ends lost 4 bases and 4 bases, in that order; junction bases with no gene match: 8. The CDR3 DNA sequence: TGTGCCAGCAGCTCGGGAACAGGGGGAGTCACCGGGGAGCTGTTTTTT. Translating gives CASSSGTGGVTGELFF.

J is TRBJ2-7 and V is TRBV28, with TRBD1 matching 9 bases. Unmatched junction bases numbered 3, after V lost 7 bases and J lost 2 bases. CDR3 length equals 13 residues. The V gene's germline CDR1 is MDHEN and CDR2 SYDVKM. The CDR3 is CASTGTGTYEQYF. CDR3 nucleotide sequence: TGTGCCAGCACCGGGACAGGGACCTACGAGCAGTACTTC.

V gene TRBV5-6 combines with J gene TRBJ1-1; 8 bases map to TRBD1. Trimming removed 7 bases from V and 3 bases from J; junction bases left unmatched: 5. Per germline, CDR1 SGHDT and CDR2 YYEEEE. This CDR3 has 13 amino acids. This CDR3 is CASSTGGYTEAFF. CDR3 DNA: TGTGCCAGCTCAACAGGGGGGTACACTGAAGCTTTCTTT.

This chain uses TRBV7-2 with TRBJ1-2; 12 positions match TRBD1. CDR1 and CDR2 from the germline V gene are SGHTA and FQGNSA. Trimming took 5 bases from V and 4 from J; bases not matched to a gene: 11. The CDR3 spans 17 residues. CDR3 DNA sequence: TGTGCCAGCAGCAAAGTAGGGACAGGGGGCCTTGGCTATGGCTACACCTTC. Translating it yields CASSKVGTGGLGYGYTF.

This clone is a singleton in its sample. The genes are TRBV6-5 and TRBJ2-5; a possible D gene is TRBD1 (6 bases). Trimming removed 2 bases at V and 0 bases at J, with 7 bases between. CDR3 length: 14 amino acids. The germline CDR1 and CDR2 sequences are MNHEY and SVGAGI. CDR3 bases: TGTGCCAGCAGTTACGGGGGCAACCAAGAGACCCAGTACTTC. Translation gives CASSYGGNQETQYF.

The CDR3, as DNA: TGTGCCTGGAGGAGGACAGGGGATGTCGGTGGCTACACCTTC. Amino acids: CAWRRTGDVGGYTF. The chain links TRBV30 to TRBJ1-2; TRBD1 aligns across 9 bases. From germline, CDR1 is GTSNPN and CDR2 SVGIG (reference sequence). With 3 bases clipped from V and 7 bases from J, the junction kept 9 bases outside the gene matches. The CDR3 length is 14 residues.

The chain has TRBV7-8 and TRBJ2-7; 7 nucleotides line up with TRBD1. Germline values: CDR1 SGHVS, CDR2 FQNEAQ. The CDR3 covers 16 residues. V was pared by 6 bases and J by 6 bases, with 17 bases of the junction left unmatched. CDR3 residues: CASSRAGQAAWGEQYF. The CDR3 DNA reads as TGTGCCAGCAGTCGAGCTGGACAGGCAGCCTGGGGCGAGCAGTACTTC.

The CDR3 nucleotides read TGTGCCAGCAGACTGGGACAGGGGTTGTCGGGCTACACCTTC. This encodes CASRLGQGLSGYTF. The gene calls are TRBV27 and TRBJ1-2, with 10 bases lining up with TRBD1. The V segment lost 6 bases and the J segment 8 bases; nucleotides outside the gene matches: 9. From germline, CDR1 is MNHEY and CDR2 SMNVEV (reference sequence). This CDR3 region has 14 residues.

The V call is TRBV28, the J call TRBJ1-6, with D possibly being TRBD1 (6 bases). The CDR3 extends over 15 amino acids. The germline gives CDR1 MDHEN, CDR2 SYDVKM. V lost 6 bases and J lost 4, with 13 bases in between. CDR3: CASRHRASYNSPLHF. Here the CDR3 DNA reads TGTGCCAGCAGGCACAGGGCCTCATATAATTCACCCCTCCACTTT.

CDR3 nucleotides: TGTGCCAGCAGCCGGGACAGGGACACTGAAGCTTTCTTT. Translating it yields CASSRDRDTEAFF. V is TRBV7-3 and J is TRBJ1-1; 9 nucleotides match TRBD1. The V gene end was trimmed by 5 bases and the J gene end by 3 bases; junction bases not matched to a gene: 1. This CDR3 region has 13 residues. Germline CDR1 SGHTA, CDR2 FQGTGA.

J is TRBJ1-6 and V is TRBV7-2, with D perhaps TRBD1 (5 bases). Trimming took 7 bases from V and 10 from J, leaving 17 bases between them. The germline gives CDR1 SGHTA, CDR2 FQGNSA. This CDR3 is built from 14 residues. As DNA, the CDR3 is TGTGCCAGCAACTTCCAGGGTTTGGGATCACCCCTCCACTTT. Amino acid sequence: CASNFQGLGSPLHF.

The V and J genes are TRBV4-1 and TRBJ1-2; 7 nucleotides align to TRBD1. The V gene's germline CDR1 is MGHRA and CDR2 YSYEKL. Trimming took 2 bases from V and 4 from J; bases not matched to a gene: 4. The CDR3 sequence is 14 residues long. The CDR3 reads CASSQRQGSYGYTF. CDR3 coding DNA: TGCGCCAGCAGCCAACGACAGGGTTCCTATGGCTACACCTTC.